Below are 4 T cell receptor beta chains sequenced from a single sample in a study of blood T cell repertoires in COVID-19. The table came from immunoSEQ multiplex PCR; TCRdb's copy has only in-frame clones and leaves some out. In the table there are roughly 180,000 clones, approximately 86% of which are singletons. The sequenced material came from PBMCs or T cells enriched from blood (not recorded which). The receptors originated from a man between 60 and 70 years old who had recovered from COVID-19.

CDR3 region: CASSQASGASSYEQYF. The CDR3 nucleotides are TGTGCCAGCAGCCAGGCCAGCGGGGCCAGCTCCTACGAGCAGTACTTC. V usage is TRBV3-1 (or the pseudogene TRBV3-2) and J usage is TRBJ2-7; TRBD2 aligns across 7 bases. This CDR3 is 16 amino acids long. CDR1 and CDR2 from the germline V gene are LGHDT and YNNKEL (reference sequence). V shed 3 bases and J 0 bases; nucleotides not matched to a gene: 8.

V and J are TRBV7-8 and TRBJ2-1, with 8 nucleotides matching TRBD2. CDR1 and CDR2 from the germline V gene are SGHVS and FQNEAQ. The junction had 8 bases not matched to a gene; V was cut back by 5 bases and J by 11 bases. The CDR3 extends over 13 amino acids. The CDR3 sequence is CASSPQLAGKQFF. CDR3 coding DNA: TGTGCCAGCAGCCCCCAGCTAGCGGGCAAGCAGTTCTTC. The complete variable domain, with remaining parts taken from reference TRBV7-8 and TRBJ2-1, reads GAGVSQSPRYKVAKRGQDVALRCDPISGHVSLFWYQQALGQGPEFLTYFQNEAQLDKSGLPSDRFFAERPEGSVSTLKIQRTQQEDSAVYLCASSPQLAGKQFFGPGTRLTVL.

This clone showed up just once. CDR3 protein: CASSPGQGQQYF. CDR3 in DNA: TGTGCCAGCAGTCCAGGACAGGGGCAGCAGTACTTC. V and J are TRBV6-6 and TRBJ2-7; 9 nucleotides line up with TRBD1. CDR1 is MNHNY, CDR2 SVGAGI, per germline (reference sequence). This CDR3 has 12 amino acids. V shed 5 bases and J 8 bases; nucleotides not matched to a gene: 4.

This chain connects TRBV3-1 (or the pseudogene TRBV3-2) to TRBJ2-1; 7 nucleotides line up with TRBD2. The CDR3 extends over 12 amino acids. CDR1 and CDR2 from the germline V gene are LGHDT and YNNKEL (reference sequence). J lost 15 bases, V lost 1 base, and 6 bases had no gene match. CDR3 sequence (DNA): TGTGCCAGCAGCCAAGGACGGGGGGATCCGTTCTTC. Amino acids: CASSQGRGDPFF.